What follows is one T cell receptor (beta chain) and its context. Using immunoSEQ multiplex PCR, the repertoire was profiled, and TCRdb retains in-frame clones only, with some absent. The repertoire holds around 70,000 clones, with 65% to 75% as singletons. Brentuximab vedotin exposure varied, and every patient relapsed after autologous stem cell transplantation. The data stem from a study of PD-1 blockade in classical Hodgkin lymphoma. With 0 bases removed from V and 0 bases from J, the gap between germline ends came to 12 bases. CDR3 length: 16 amino acids. From germline, CDR1 is SGHRS and CDR2 YFSETQ.

The clonotype originates from a human donor with classical Hodgkin lymphoma. The chain is built from TRBV5-1 and TRBJ1-1, with D possibly matching TRBD1 (5 bases). The material sequenced was peripheral blood mononuclear cells (PBMCs), taken before the second cycle of nivolumab. The CDR3 DNA sequence: TGCGCCAGCAGCTTGGGTCAGACAGTGATGAACACTGAAGCTTTCTTT. It yields the protein CASSLGQTVMNTEAFF.